One T cell receptor beta chain is described in this entry. The sample is drawn from a study of patients and donors after allogeneic stem cell transplantation. This CDR3 has 22 amino acids. Losses at the gene ends were 2 bases for V and 3 bases for J; bases not matched to a gene: 23. Germline loops: CDR1 MNHNS, CDR2 SASEGT. TCRdb processed the RT-PCR reads anew with MiXCR; each CDR3 protein has one entry. Found here are approximately 160,000 distinct CDR3 sequences, approximately 30% of them singletons; the top ten hold around 3.2%. Source material: blood, either unsorted or a sorted T cell fraction (not recorded which). This sequence joins TRBV6-1 and TRBJ1-5; 9 bases fit TRBD1. The clonotype comes from a human donor who was either an allogeneic HSCT recipient or a stem cell or donor lymphocyte infusion donor (not recorded which). It is not recorded whose cells these are; they may come from a transplant donor. CDR3 residues: CASSESASYRGRIRPNNQPQHF. In DNA form, the CDR3 reads TGTGCCAGCAGTGAATCCGCCTCATACAGGGGGCGAATAAGGCCAAACAATCAGCCCCAGCATTTT.